One and the same sample provided the 7 T cell receptor beta chains below, sequenced in a study of shared clonotypes between healthy human individuals (dated by TCRdb to the early 2020s). To prepare the library, the immunoSEQ multiplex PCR assay was applied. In its TCRdb copy, this immuneACCESS table keeps in-frame sequences only and misses some clones. Where compared with another copy, unresolved V genes explain less than half of these, and the others have no known cause. The sample table records about 600,000 clones; roughly 98% of these occur just once. Approximately 0.3% of the sample belongs to the ten largest clones. For the CD8 naive samples, CD45RO-negative cells were positively selected for CCR7, yielding a CD45RA+CCR7+ population from which TemRA cells were excluded. The source material was naive CD8+ T cells sorted from blood. Per the publication, the cell subset or site label means: CD45RA+CCR7+. The receptors here all came from a man aged 30-40 years in good health.

The V call is TRBV5-5, the J call TRBJ2-5; 8 bases fit TRBD1. Germline CDR1 is SGHKS and CDR2 is YYEKEE (reference sequence). V lost 1 base and J lost 3; bases outside the gene matches: 2. The CDR3 spans 14 residues. As DNA, the CDR3 is TGTGCCAGCAGCTTGCCAGGGGGCGAAGAGACCCAGTACTTC. It encodes CASSLPGGEETQYF.

This rearrangement joins TRBV30 to TRBJ1-1, with D unresolved. Between the trimmed V and J ends, which lost 0 bases and 4 bases, there was a span of 9 bases. CDR1 GTSNPN and CDR2 SVGIG come from the germline V gene (reference sequence). This CDR3 contains 13 residues. The CDR3, as DNA: TGTGCCTGGAGTGTAGGGTTTGGCACTGAAGCTTTCTTT. The encoded protein is CAWSVGFGTEAFF.

The genes are TRBV28 and TRBJ1-1; TRBD1 might be the D (6 bases). The CDR3 contains 14 residues. Trimming stripped 8 bases from V and 0 bases from J, with 13 bases between. Germline CDR1 MDHEN, CDR2 SYDVKM. The DNA of the CDR3 is TGTGCCAGCGTGGACAGAGGCATGAACACTGAAGCTTTCTTT. Residues: CASVDRGMNTEAFF.

The chain links TRBV7-8 to TRBJ2-7, with no clear D. CDR3 size: 13 residues. CDR1 is SGHVS, CDR2 FQNEAQ, per germline. The V gene lost 5 bases and the J gene lost 7 bases, with 15 bases spanning the gap. This CDR3 reads CASSLSLLREQYF. The CDR3 DNA sequence: TGTGCCAGCAGCCTCAGCCTGTTAAGGGAGCAGTACTTC.

The chain is built from TRBV28 and TRBJ2-7; D remains ambiguous. The CDR3 length is 16 residues. Trimming pared 4 bases from V and 2 bases from J, leaving 18 bases between. The germline V gene has CDR1 MDHEN and CDR2 SYDVKM. DNA for the CDR3: TGTGCCAGCAGTTATACTACAGATCCCAAAACCTACGAGCAGTACTTC. Translated, it gives CASSYTTDPKTYEQYF.

V and J are TRBV13 and TRBJ2-7, with D maybe TRBD1 (6 bases). This CDR3 comprises 15 residues. Germline V gives CDR1 PRHDT, CDR2 FYEKMQ (reference sequence). Trimming left V 4 bases short and J 1 base short, with 14 bases between. CDR3 in amino acids: CASSSGGGPSYEQYF. The CDR3 DNA follows: TGTGCCAGCAGCTCTGGGGGCGGGCCTTCCTACGAGCAGTACTTC.

V and J are TRBV5-1 and TRBJ2-1; tentatively, D is TRBD1 or TRBD2 (6 bases each). V lost 1 base, J lost 7 bases, and 15 bases lay in between. The CDR3 has 15 amino acids. The germline V gene encodes CDR1 SGHRS and CDR2 YFSETQ. The CDR3 loop is CASSLSGGGGNEQFF. The CDR3 DNA is TGCGCCAGCAGCTTGAGCGGCGGAGGGGGAAATGAGCAGTTCTTC.